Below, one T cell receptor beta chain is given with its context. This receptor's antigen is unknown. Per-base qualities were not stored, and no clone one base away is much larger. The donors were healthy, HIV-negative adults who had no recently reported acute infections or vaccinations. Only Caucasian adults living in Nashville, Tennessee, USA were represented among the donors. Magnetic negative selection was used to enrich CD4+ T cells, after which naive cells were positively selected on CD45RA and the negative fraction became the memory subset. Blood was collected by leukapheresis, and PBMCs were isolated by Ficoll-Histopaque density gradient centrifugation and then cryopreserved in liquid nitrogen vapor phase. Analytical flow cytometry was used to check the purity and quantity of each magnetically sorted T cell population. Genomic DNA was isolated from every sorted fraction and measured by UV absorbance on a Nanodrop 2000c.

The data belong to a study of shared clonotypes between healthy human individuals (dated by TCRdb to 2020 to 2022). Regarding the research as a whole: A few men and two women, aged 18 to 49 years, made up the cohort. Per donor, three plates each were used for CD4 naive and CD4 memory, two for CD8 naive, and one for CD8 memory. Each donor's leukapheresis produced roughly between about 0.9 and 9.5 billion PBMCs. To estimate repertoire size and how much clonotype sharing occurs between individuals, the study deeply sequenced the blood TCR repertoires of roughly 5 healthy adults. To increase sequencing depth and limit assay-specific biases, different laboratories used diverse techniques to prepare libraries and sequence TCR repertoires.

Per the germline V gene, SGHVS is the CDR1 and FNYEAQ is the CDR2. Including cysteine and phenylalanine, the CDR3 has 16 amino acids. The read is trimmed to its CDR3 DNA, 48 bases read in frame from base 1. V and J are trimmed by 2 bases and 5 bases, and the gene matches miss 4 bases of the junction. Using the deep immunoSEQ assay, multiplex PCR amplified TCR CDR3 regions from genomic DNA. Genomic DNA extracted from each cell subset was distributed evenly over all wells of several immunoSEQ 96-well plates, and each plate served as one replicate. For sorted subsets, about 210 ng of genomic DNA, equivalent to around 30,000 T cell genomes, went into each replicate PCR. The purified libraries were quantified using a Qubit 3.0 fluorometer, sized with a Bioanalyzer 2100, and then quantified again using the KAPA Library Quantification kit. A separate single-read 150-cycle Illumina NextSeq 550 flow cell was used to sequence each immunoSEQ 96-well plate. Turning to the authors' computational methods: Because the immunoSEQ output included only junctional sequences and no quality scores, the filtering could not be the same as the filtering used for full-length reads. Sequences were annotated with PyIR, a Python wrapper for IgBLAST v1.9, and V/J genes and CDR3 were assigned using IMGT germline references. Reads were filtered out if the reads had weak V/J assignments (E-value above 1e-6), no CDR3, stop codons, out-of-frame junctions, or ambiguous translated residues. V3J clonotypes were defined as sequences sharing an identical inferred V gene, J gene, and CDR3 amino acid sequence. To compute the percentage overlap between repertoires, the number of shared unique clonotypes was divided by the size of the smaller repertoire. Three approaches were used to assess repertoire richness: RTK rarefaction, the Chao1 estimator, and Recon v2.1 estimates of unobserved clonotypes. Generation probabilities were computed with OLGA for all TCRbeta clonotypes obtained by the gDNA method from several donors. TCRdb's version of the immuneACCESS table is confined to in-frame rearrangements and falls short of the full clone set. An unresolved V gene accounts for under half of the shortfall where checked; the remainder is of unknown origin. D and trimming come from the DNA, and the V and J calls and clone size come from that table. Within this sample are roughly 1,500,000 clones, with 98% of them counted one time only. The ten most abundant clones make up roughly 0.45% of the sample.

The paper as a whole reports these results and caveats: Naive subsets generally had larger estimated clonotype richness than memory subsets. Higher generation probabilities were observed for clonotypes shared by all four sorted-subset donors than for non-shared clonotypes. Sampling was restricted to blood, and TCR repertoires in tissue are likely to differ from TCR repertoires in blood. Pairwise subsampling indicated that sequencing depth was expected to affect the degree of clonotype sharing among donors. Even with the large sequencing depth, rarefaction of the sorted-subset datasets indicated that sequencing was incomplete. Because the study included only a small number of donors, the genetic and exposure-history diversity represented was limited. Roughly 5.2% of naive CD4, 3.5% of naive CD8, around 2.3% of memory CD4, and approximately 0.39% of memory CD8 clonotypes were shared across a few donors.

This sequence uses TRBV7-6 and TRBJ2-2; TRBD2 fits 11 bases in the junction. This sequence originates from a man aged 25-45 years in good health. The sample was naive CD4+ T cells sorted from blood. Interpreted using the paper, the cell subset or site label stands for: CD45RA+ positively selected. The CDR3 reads CASSLSSGRVTGELFF. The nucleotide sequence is TGTGCCAGCAGCTTAAGTAGCGGGAGGGTTACCGGGGAGCTGTTTTTT. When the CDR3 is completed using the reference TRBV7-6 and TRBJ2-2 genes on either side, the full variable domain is GAGVSQSPRYKVTKRGQDVALRCDPISGHVSLYWYRQALGQGPEFLTYFNYEAQQDKSGLPNDRFSAERPEGSISTLTIQRTEQRDSAMYRCASSLSSGRVTGELFFGEGSRLTVL.